This TCR beta chain is from a study of blood T cell repertoires in COVID-19. Study at large: The cDNA or gDNA used as material had been derived from T cells, B-cell-depleted T cells, or PBMCs.

Cohorts were assigned according to the clinical history that participants reported. The protocol was immunoSEQ multiplex PCR, while the TCRdb copy is restricted to in-frame clones and leaves out a portion. The sample contains approximately 470,000 clones, approximately 90% of which appear only once. CDR1 is GTSNPN and CDR2 is SVGIG in the germline V gene (reference sequence). The CDR3 is 13 amino acids. Trimming removed 3 bases from V and 4 bases from J; junction bases left unmatched: 2. The chain combines TRBV30 with TRBJ2-5, with 10 bases matching TRBD1. This clonotype was sampled from a woman younger than 30 who had recovered from COVID-19. Sequencing used PBMCs or T cells enriched from blood (not recorded which). CDR3 nucleotide sequence: TGTGCCTGGAGAGGGGACAGGGGAGAGACCCAGTACTTC. It specifies CAWRGDRGETQYF.